This T cell receptor (beta chain) was documented in a study of human T cells and chemical hapten exposure. Across the whole study: Enrolled patients were predominantly female and had alopecia areata, totalis or universalis.

Germline V lookup: CDR1 DFQATT, CDR2 SNEGSKA (reference sequence). V was cut by 6 bases and J by 4 bases, with 15 bases left in between. CDR3 length: 13 residues. The time point is: patch test 2, 6 weeks after DPC sensitization. Stated treatment: therapeutic diphenylcyclopropenone sensitization with weekly scalp DPC. The total RNA was obtained from whole blood that was not fractionated. TCRdb itself ran the RACE reads through MiXCR, one entry per CDR3 protein. The sample has tens of thousands of distinct CDR3 sequences, roughly 10% seen once. The TCR comes from a woman aged 25 to 39 with alopecia areata. Some clones in this sample may be carry-over from other donors' samples. This sample comprised whole blood, obtained in connection with sensitization to the hapten diphenylcyclopropenone (DPC). This chain links TRBV20-1 with TRBJ1-2, with D perhaps matching TRBD1 (6 bases). CDR3 DNA: TGCAGTGCAATTAGGGGGGCAGTCTATGGCTACACCTTC. Amino acid sequence: CSAIRGAVYGYTF.